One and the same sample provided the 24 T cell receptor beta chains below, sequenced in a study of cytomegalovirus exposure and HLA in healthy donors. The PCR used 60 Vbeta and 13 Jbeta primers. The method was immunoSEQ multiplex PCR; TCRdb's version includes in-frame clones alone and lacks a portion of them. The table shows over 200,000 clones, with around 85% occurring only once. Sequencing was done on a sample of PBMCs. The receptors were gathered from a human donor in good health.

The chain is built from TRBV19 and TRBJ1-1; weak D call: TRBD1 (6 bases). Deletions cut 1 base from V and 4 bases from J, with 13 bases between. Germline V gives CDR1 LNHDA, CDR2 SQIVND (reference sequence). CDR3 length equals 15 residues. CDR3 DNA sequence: TGTGCCAGTAGTATAGTAAGACAGGTAACCACTGAAGCTTTCTTT. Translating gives CASSIVRQVTTEAFF.

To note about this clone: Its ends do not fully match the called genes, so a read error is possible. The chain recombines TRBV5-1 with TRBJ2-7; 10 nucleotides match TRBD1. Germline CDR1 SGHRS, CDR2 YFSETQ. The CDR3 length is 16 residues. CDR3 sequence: CASSSQGQGRAYGQYF. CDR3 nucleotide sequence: TGCGCCAGCAGCTCCCAGGGACAGGGGCGTGCCTACGGGCAGTACTTC.

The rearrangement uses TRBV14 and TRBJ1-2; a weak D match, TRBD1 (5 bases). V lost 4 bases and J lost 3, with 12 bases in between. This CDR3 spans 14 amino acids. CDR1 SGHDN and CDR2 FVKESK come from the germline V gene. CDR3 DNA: TGTGCCAGCAGCCCAACGACAGATTACTATGGCTACACCTTC. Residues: CASSPTTDYYGYTF.

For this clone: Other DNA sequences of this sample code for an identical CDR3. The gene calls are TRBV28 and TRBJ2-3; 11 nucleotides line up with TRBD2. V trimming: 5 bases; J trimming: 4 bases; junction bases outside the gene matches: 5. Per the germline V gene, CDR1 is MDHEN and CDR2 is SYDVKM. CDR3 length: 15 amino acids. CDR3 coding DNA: TGTGCCAGCAGTCGCTTAGCGGGAGGGGCAGATACGCAGTATTTT. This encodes CASSRLAGGADTQYF.

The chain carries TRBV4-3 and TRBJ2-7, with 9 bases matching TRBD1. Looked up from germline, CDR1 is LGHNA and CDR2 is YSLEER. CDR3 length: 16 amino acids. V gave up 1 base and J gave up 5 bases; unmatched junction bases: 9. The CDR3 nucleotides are TGCGCCAGCAGCCAAGGCACCGGGACAGGGTGGAACGAGCAGTACTTC. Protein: CASSQGTGTGWNEQYF.

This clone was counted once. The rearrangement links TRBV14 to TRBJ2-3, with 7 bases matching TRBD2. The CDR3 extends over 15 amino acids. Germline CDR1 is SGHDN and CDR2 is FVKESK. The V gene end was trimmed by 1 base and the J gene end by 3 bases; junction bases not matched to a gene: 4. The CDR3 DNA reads TGTGCCAGCAGCCAAGTTGCGGGAGTAACAGATACGCAGTATTTT. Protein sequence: CASSQVAGVTDTQYF.

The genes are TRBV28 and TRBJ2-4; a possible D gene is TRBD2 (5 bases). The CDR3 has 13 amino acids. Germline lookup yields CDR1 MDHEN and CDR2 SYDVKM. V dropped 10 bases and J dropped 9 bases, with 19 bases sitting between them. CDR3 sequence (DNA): TGTGCCACCACACGGACCCGAGAGGGCATTCAGTACTTC. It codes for CATTRTREGIQYF.

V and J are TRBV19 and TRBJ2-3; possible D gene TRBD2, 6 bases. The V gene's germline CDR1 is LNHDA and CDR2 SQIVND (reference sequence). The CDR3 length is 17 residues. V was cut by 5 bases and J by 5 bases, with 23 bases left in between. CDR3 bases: TGTGCCAGTAGTCCCTTGATAGAGCGGGCTTCGCTAGATACGCAGTATTTT. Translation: CASSPLIERASLDTQYF.

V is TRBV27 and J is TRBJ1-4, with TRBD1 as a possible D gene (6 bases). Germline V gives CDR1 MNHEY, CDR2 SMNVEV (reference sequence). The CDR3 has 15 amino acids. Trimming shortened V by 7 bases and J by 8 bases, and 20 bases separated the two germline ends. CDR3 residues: CASKSLQGGKEKLFF. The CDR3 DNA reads TGTGCCAGCAAGTCCCTCCAAGGGGGAAAGGAAAAACTGTTTTTT.

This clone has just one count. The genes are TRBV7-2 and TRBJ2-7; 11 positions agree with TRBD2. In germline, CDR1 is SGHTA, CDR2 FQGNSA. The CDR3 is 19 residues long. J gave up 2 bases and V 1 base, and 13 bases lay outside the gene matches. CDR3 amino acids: CASSLVVSSGRSHPYEQYF. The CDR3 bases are TGTGCCAGCAGCTTAGTTGTTTCTAGCGGGAGGTCCCACCCCTACGAGCAGTACTTC.

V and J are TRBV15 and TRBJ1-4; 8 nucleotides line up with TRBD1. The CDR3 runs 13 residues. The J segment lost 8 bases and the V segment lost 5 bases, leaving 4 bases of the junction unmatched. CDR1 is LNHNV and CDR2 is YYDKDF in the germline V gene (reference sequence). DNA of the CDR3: TGTGCCACCAGCCAGGGGGCGAGGGAAAAACTGTTTTTT. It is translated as CATSQGAREKLFF.

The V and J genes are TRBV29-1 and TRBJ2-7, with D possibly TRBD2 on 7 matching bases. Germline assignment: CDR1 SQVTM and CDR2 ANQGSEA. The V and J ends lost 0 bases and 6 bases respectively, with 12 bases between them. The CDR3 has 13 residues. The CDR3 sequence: CSVEDGGPSEQYF. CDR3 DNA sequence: TGCAGCGTTGAAGACGGGGGGCCCTCCGAGCAGTACTTC.

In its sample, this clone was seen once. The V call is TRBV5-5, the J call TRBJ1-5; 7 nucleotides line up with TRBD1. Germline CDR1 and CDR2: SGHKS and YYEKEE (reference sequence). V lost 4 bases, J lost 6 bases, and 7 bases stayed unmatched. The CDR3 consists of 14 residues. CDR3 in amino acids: CASSLSTGRQPQHF. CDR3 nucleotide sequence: TGTGCCAGCAGCCTTTCGACAGGGCGTCAGCCCCAGCATTTT.

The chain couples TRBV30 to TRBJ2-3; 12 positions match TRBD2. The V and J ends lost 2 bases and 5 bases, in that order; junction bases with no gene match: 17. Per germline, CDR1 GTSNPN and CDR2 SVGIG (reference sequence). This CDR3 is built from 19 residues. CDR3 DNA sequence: TGTGCCTGGAGTCGAATTATCGGGGCGACTAGCGGGAGACTAGATACGCAGTATTTT. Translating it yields CAWSRIIGATSGRLDTQYF.

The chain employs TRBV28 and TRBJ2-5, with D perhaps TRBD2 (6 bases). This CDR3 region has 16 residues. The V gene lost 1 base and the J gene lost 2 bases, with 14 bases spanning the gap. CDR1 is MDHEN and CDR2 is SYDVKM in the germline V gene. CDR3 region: CASSLSSGGGQETQYF. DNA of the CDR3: TGTGCCAGCAGTTTATCATCCGGAGGAGGGCAAGAGACCCAGTACTTC.

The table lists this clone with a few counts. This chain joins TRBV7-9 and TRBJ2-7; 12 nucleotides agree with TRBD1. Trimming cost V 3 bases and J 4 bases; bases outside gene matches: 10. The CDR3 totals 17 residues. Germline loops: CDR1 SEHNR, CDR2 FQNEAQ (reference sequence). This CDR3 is CASSFGDRGPTGYEQYF. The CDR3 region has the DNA TGTGCCAGCAGCTTCGGGGACAGGGGGCCGACGGGATACGAGCAGTACTTC.

The chain's CDR3 is CASSIRDRGGSGANVLTF. DNA for the CDR3: TGTGCCAGTAGTATTCGGGACAGGGGAGGCTCTGGGGCCAACGTCCTGACTTTC. This chain joins TRBV19 and TRBJ2-6, with 10 nucleotides matching TRBD1. V shed 3 bases and J 0 bases; nucleotides not matched to a gene: 5. The CDR3 covers 18 residues. Germline V lookup: CDR1 LNHDA, CDR2 SQIVND (reference sequence).

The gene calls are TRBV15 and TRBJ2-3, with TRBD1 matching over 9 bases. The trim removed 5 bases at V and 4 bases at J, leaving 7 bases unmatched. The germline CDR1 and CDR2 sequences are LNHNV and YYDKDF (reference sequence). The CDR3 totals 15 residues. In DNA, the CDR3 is TGTGCCACCAGCGACCGACAGGGGGGTTCAGATACGCAGTATTTT. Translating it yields CATSDRQGGSDTQYF.

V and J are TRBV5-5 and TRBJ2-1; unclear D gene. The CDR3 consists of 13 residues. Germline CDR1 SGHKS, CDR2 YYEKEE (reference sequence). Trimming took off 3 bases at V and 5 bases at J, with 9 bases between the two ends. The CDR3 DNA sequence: TGTGCCAGCAGCTATTTCCGGGACAATGAGCAGTTCTTC. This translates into CASSYFRDNEQFF.

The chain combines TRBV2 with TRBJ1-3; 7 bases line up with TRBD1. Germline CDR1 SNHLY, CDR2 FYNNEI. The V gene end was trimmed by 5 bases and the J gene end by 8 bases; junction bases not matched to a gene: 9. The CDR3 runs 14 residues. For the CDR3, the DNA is TGTGCCAGCAGTCGGGACAGAGTCAGAGACACCATATATTTT. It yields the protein CASSRDRVRDTIYF.

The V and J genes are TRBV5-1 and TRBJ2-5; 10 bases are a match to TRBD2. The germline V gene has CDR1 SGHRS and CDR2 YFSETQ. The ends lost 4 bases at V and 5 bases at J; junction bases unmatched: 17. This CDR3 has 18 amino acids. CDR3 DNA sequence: TGCGCCAGCAGCCCGGGGGTCACCACAGTAGCGGGAGGTGAGACCCAGTACTTC. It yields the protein CASSPGVTTVAGGETQYF. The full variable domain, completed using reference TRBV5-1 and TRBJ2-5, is KAGVTQTPRYLIKTRGQQVTLSCSPISGHRSVSWYQQTPGQGLQFLFEYFSETQRNKGNFPGRFSGRQFSNSRSEMNVSTLELGDSALYLCASSPGVTTVAGGETQYFGPGTRLLVL.

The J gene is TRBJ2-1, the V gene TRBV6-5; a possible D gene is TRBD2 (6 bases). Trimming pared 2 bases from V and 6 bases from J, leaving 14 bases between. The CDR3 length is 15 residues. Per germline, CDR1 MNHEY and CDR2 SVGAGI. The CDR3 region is CASSYGGSLSNEQFF. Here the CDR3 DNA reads TGTGCCAGCAGTTACGGAGGGAGTCTTTCCAATGAGCAGTTCTTC.

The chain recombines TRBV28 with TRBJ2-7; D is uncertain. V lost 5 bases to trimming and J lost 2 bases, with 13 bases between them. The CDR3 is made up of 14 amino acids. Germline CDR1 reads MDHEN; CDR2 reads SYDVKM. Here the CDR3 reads CASSGSMETYEQYF. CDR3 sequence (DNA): TGTGCCAGCAGTGGCTCTATGGAGACCTACGAGCAGTACTTC.

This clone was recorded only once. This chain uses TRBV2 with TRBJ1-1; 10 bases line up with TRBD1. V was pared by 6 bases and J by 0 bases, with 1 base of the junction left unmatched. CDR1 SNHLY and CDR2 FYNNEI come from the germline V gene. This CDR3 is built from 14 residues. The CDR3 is CASRGTGVNTEAFF. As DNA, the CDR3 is TGTGCCAGCAGGGGGACAGGGGTGAACACTGAAGCTTTCTTT.